Listed below are T cell receptor beta chains from one sample, sequenced in a study of blood T cell repertoires in COVID-19. Sequencing was performed with immunoSEQ multiplex PCR; in TCRdb, only in-frame clones are kept and a portion is missing. The table records around 180,000 clones, approximately 89% of them present only once. Material for sequencing was PBMCs or T cells enriched from blood (not recorded which). These receptors all stem from a woman between 35 and 50 years old with acute COVID-19. Both conserved end residues are part of each CDR3. Fields, in order: J gene, V gene, clone size, D gene, CDR3 DNA, CDR3 protein. D genes are given only for firm matches. Rows may omit the clone size; those that give it use once, few, many or a size class.

j_call: TRBJ2-1; v_call: TRBV27; clone_size: once; d_call: TRBD1; cdr3_nt: TGTGCCAGCAGTTTTAGGGACAGCGGATACAATGAGCAGTTCTTC; cdr3_aa: CASSFRDSGYNEQFF
j_call: TRBJ1-3; v_call: TRBV12-3/TRBV12-4; clone_size: once; d_call: .; cdr3_nt: TGTGCCAGCCGGACAGACTCTGGAAACACCATATATTTT; cdr3_aa: CASRTDSGNTIYF
j_call: TRBJ2-3; v_call: TRBV27; clone_size: .; d_call: .; cdr3_nt: TGTGCCAGCAGTCCCGACCTGACTATGTTCTTCACAGATACGCAGTATTTT; cdr3_aa: CASSPDLTMFFTDTQYF
j_call: TRBJ1-1; v_call: TRBV5-1; clone_size: .; d_call: .; cdr3_nt: TGCGCCAGCAGCTCCGACACTGAAGCTTTCTTT; cdr3_aa: CASSSDTEAFF
j_call: TRBJ2-7; v_call: TRBV4-2; clone_size: .; d_call: .; cdr3_nt: TGTGCCAGCAGGGGTAGGACTCCGGGCGAGCAGTACTTC; cdr3_aa: CASRGRTPGEQYF
j_call: TRBJ2-7; v_call: TRBV6-2/TRBV6-3; clone_size: .; d_call: TRBD2; cdr3_nt: TGTGCCAGCAGTCGGGGAGGGCAGGGATACGAGCAGTACTTC; cdr3_aa: CASSRGGQGYEQYF
j_call: TRBJ2-5; v_call: TRBV12-5; clone_size: .; d_call: TRBD2; cdr3_nt: TGTGCTAGTGGCCCTGGGAGGGACCAAGAGACCCAGTACTTC; cdr3_aa: CASGPGRDQETQYF
j_call: TRBJ2-3; v_call: TRBV30; clone_size: .; d_call: TRBD2; cdr3_nt: TGTGCCTGGAGTGTACGAAGGACTAGCGGGGCGATAGATACGCAGTATTTT; cdr3_aa: CAWSVRRTSGAIDTQYF
j_call: TRBJ2-3; v_call: TRBV10-3; clone_size: .; d_call: TRBD2; cdr3_nt: TGTGCCATCGGAGGTAGCGGGGGGCCCACAGATACGCAGTATTTT; cdr3_aa: CAIGGSGGPTDTQYF
j_call: TRBJ1-4; v_call: TRBV4-1; clone_size: few; d_call: .; cdr3_nt: TGCGCCAGCAGCCAATCATCGAAGGGGGAAAAACTGTTTTTT; cdr3_aa: CASSQSSKGEKLFF
j_call: TRBJ2-7; v_call: TRBV4-2; clone_size: .; d_call: .; cdr3_nt: TGTGCCAGCAGCCAAGGATTATCCCCCCGCGGGGCGCCCCCATACGAGCAGTACTTC; cdr3_aa: CASSQGLSPRGAPPYEQYF
j_call: TRBJ2-3; v_call: TRBV30; clone_size: .; d_call: .; cdr3_nt: TGTGCCTGGAGCGCGTCTTCGAGCACAGATACGCAGTATTTT; cdr3_aa: CAWSASSSTDTQYF
j_call: TRBJ1-1; v_call: TRBV5-1; clone_size: once; d_call: .; cdr3_nt: TGCGCCAGCAGACCTTCTCCGGGACAGAACACTGAAGCTTTCTTT; cdr3_aa: CASRPSPGQNTEAFF
j_call: TRBJ2-5; v_call: TRBV7-2; clone_size: .; d_call: TRBD2; cdr3_nt: TGTGCCAGCAGCTTAGGAGCGGGGGGGTACCAAGAGACCCAGTACTTC; cdr3_aa: CASSLGAGGYQETQYF
j_call: TRBJ1-2; v_call: TRBV4-1; clone_size: .; d_call: .; cdr3_nt: TGCGCCAGCAGCCAAGATGGGGACTTCTATGGCTACACCTTC; cdr3_aa: CASSQDGDFYGYTF
j_call: TRBJ1-1; v_call: TRBV6-5; clone_size: once; d_call: TRBD1; cdr3_nt: TGTGCCAGCCATCAAGACAGGGCCTCGAACACTGAAGCTTTCTTT; cdr3_aa: CASHQDRASNTEAFF
j_call: TRBJ2-5; v_call: TRBV7-8; clone_size: once; d_call: .; cdr3_nt: TGTGCCAGCAGCTTACCCGACAAGTTACAAGAGACCCAGTACTTC; cdr3_aa: CASSLPDKLQETQYF
j_call: TRBJ1-2; v_call: TRBV6-5; clone_size: .; d_call: .; cdr3_nt: TGTGCCAGCAGTTCTTGGGGCTCAGACTATGGCTACACCTTC; cdr3_aa: CASSSWGSDYGYTF
j_call: TRBJ2-1; v_call: TRBV5-8; clone_size: .; d_call: .; cdr3_nt: TGTGCCAGCGGCGGGGTAGATGAGCAGTTCTTC; cdr3_aa: CASGGVDEQFF
j_call: TRBJ1-4; v_call: TRBV28; clone_size: .; d_call: TRBD1; cdr3_nt: TGTGCCAGCAGTGGGATCGACAGGGGGGAAAAACTGTTTTTT; cdr3_aa: CASSGIDRGEKLFF
j_call: TRBJ1-5; v_call: TRBV6-5; clone_size: .; d_call: .; cdr3_nt: TGTGCCAGCAGTCCGACAGGAGACAATCAGCCCCAGCATTTT; cdr3_aa: CASSPTGDNQPQHF
j_call: TRBJ1-4; v_call: TRBV2; clone_size: .; d_call: .; cdr3_nt: TGTGCCAGCAGTGTGAGAAGTAATGAAAAACTGTTTTTT; cdr3_aa: CASSVRSNEKLFF
j_call: TRBJ2-1; v_call: TRBV7-6; clone_size: .; d_call: TRBD2; cdr3_nt: TGTGCCAGCAGCAAGCAAGCGGGAGGGTCCTACAATGAGCAGTTCTTC; cdr3_aa: CASSKQAGGSYNEQFF
j_call: TRBJ2-1; v_call: TRBV27; clone_size: .; d_call: TRBD2; cdr3_nt: TGTGCCAGTACCCGGCTAGCGGGGGCGCTAATTGTCGAGCAGTTCTTC; cdr3_aa: CASTRLAGALIVEQFF
j_call: TRBJ2-6; v_call: TRBV27; clone_size: .; d_call: TRBD1; cdr3_nt: TGTGCCAGCAGTTTAGACAGGGGATGGGCCAACGTCCTGACTTTC; cdr3_aa: CASSLDRGWANVLTF
j_call: TRBJ1-4; v_call: TRBV5-5; clone_size: .; d_call: TRBD1; cdr3_nt: TGTGCCAGCAGCCATCCAGGACAGGGAAGTGAAAAACTGTTTTTT; cdr3_aa: CASSHPGQGSEKLFF
j_call: TRBJ2-7; v_call: TRBV18; clone_size: .; d_call: .; cdr3_nt: TGTGCCAGCTCACCCTTGGTCGGGAGACAGGGCTACGAGCAGTACTTC; cdr3_aa: CASSPLVGRQGYEQYF
j_call: TRBJ2-2; v_call: TRBV5-6; clone_size: .; d_call: .; cdr3_nt: TGTGCCAGCAGCTTGTCCCACGGGGAGCTGTTTTTT; cdr3_aa: CASSLSHGELFF
j_call: TRBJ2-2; v_call: TRBV28; clone_size: .; d_call: .; cdr3_nt: TGTGCCAGCAGACGCTTGACAGTGGCCTGGGAGCTGTTTTTT; cdr3_aa: CASRRLTVAWELFF
j_call: TRBJ2-7; v_call: TRBV30; clone_size: .; d_call: TRBD2; cdr3_nt: TGTGCCTGTTCTCCGGGACTAGCGGGAGTAGAGCAGTACTTC; cdr3_aa: CACSPGLAGVEQYF
j_call: TRBJ1-2; v_call: TRBV2; clone_size: .; d_call: TRBD1; cdr3_nt: TGTGCCAGCAGTGAATTGGCACAGGGGGTCTACACCTTC; cdr3_aa: CASSELAQGVYTF
j_call: TRBJ1-1; v_call: TRBV28; clone_size: .; d_call: .; cdr3_nt: TGTGCCAGCAGGAAACAGGGATACACTGAAGCTTTCTTT; cdr3_aa: CASRKQGYTEAFF
j_call: TRBJ2-1; v_call: TRBV12-3/TRBV12-4; clone_size: .; d_call: .; cdr3_nt: TGTGCCAGCAGTTTTGGGCCATACAATGAGCAGTTCTTC; cdr3_aa: CASSFGPYNEQFF
j_call: TRBJ1-5; v_call: TRBV15; clone_size: .; d_call: TRBD1; cdr3_nt: TGTGCCACCAGCAGAGATCCCGGACAGGAGCTTAGCAATCAGCCCCAGCATTTT; cdr3_aa: CATSRDPGQELSNQPQHF
j_call: TRBJ1-1; v_call: TRBV30; clone_size: .; d_call: TRBD1; cdr3_nt: TGTGCCTGGAGCGGGCACAGGGGGGAGAATGAAGCTTTCTTT; cdr3_aa: CAWSGHRGENEAFF
j_call: TRBJ1-1; v_call: TRBV13; clone_size: .; d_call: TRBD1; cdr3_nt: TGTGCCAGCAGCTCCCGGGACAGGGGGTCTGTCACTGAAGCTTTCTTT; cdr3_aa: CASSSRDRGSVTEAFF
j_call: TRBJ1-1; v_call: TRBV2; clone_size: .; d_call: .; cdr3_nt: TGTGCCAGCAACCCTGGGGGGGCTGCTGAAGCTTTCTTT; cdr3_aa: CASNPGGAAEAFF
j_call: TRBJ1-3; v_call: TRBV2; clone_size: .; d_call: .; cdr3_nt: TGTGCCAGCAGGGTATACGGGGGTCCCTCTGGAAACACCATATATTTT; cdr3_aa: CASRVYGGPSGNTIYF
j_call: TRBJ1-6; v_call: TRBV14; clone_size: .; d_call: TRBD1; cdr3_nt: TGTGCCAGCAGCCCAGGGACAGGGGTAGGATCACCCCTCCACTTT; cdr3_aa: CASSPGTGVGSPLHF
j_call: TRBJ1-1; v_call: TRBV6-1; clone_size: once; d_call: .; cdr3_nt: TGTGCCAGCAGTGAAGGGACAGTGAACACTGAAGCTTTCTTT; cdr3_aa: CASSEGTVNTEAFF
j_call: TRBJ2-1; v_call: TRBV9; clone_size: many; d_call: .; cdr3_nt: TGTGCCAGCTCCCGGTCGGGAGAAAGTCCGCGGGATGAGCAGTTCTTC; cdr3_aa: CASSRSGESPRDEQFF
j_call: TRBJ2-6; v_call: TRBV18; clone_size: .; d_call: .; cdr3_nt: TGTGCCAGCTCACCACTCTTGGGTGGGAGCTCTGGGGCCAACGTCCTGACTTTC; cdr3_aa: CASSPLLGGSSGANVLTF
j_call: TRBJ1-2; v_call: TRBV5-6; clone_size: once; d_call: TRBD1; cdr3_nt: TGTGCCAGCAGCTTAGGGGGCGACGGCTATGGCTACACCTTC; cdr3_aa: CASSLGGDGYGYTF